One and the same sample provided the 19 T cell receptor beta chains below, sequenced in a study of shared clonotypes between healthy human individuals. It was CD45RO-negative cells, positively selected for CCR7, that made up naive CD8 cells, with terminally differentiated effector memory CD45RA+ cells excluded. Only in-frame clones appear in the TCRdb table, and some are missing; sequencing was by immunoSEQ multiplex PCR. The table has millions of clones, more than 85% seen once; the top ten hold more than 1.5%. Sequencing was carried out using naive CD8+ T cells from PBMCs. These receptors originate from a man aged 18 to 35 in good health. Some clones in this sample may be carry-over from other donors' samples.

This chain joins TRBV19 and TRBJ2-7; 12 bases are a match to TRBD2. This CDR3 has 16 residues. Germline V gene data show CDR1 as LNHDA and CDR2 as SQIVND (reference sequence). Trimming at V came to 3 bases and at J to 4 bases, leaving 7 bases not matched to a gene. The CDR3 region is CASSIRASGRGYEQYF. The CDR3 DNA follows: TGTGCCAGTAGTATTCGGGCTAGCGGGAGGGGGTACGAGCAGTACTTC.

This chain connects TRBV27 to TRBJ2-1, with 7 positions matching TRBD2. Germline V lookup: CDR1 MNHEY, CDR2 SMNVEV (reference sequence). The CDR3 is made up of 16 amino acids. The trim removed 2 bases at V and 9 bases at J, leaving 13 bases unmatched. In DNA form, the CDR3 reads TGTGCCAGCAGTTTAATAGGGACTACCCCGCTTAGTGAGCAGTTCTTC. It is translated as CASSLIGTTPLSEQFF.

The V gene is TRBV28, the J gene TRBJ1-5, with D unresolved. Germline CDR1 and CDR2: MDHEN and SYDVKM. Trimming removed 3 bases at V and 3 bases at J, with 9 bases between. CDR3 length: 14 amino acids. The CDR3 here is CASSFRAPNQPQHF. The DNA of the CDR3 is TGTGCCAGCAGTTTCCGGGCCCCCAATCAGCCCCAGCATTTT.

This rearrangement joins TRBV5-1 to TRBJ2-4; 8 bases map to TRBD1. CDR3 length: 15 residues. Germline V CDR1 and CDR2: SGHRS, YFSETQ. After removal of 2 bases from V and 8 bases from J, the junction contained 9 bases not matched to a gene. Here the CDR3 DNA reads TGCGCCAGCAGCTTCGGGACAGGAGGAGGTGACATTCAGTACTTC. Its translation: CASSFGTGGGDIQYF.

CDR3 in amino acids: CASSLVWGSYEQYF. The CDR3 DNA is TGCGCCAGCAGCTTGGTGTGGGGTTCCTACGAGCAGTACTTC. V gene TRBV5-1 combines with J gene TRBJ2-7; D not certain. The CDR3 sequence is 14 residues long. Between the trimmed V and J ends, which lost 0 bases and 1 base, there was a span of 8 bases. Germline V gene lookup returns CDR1 SGHRS and CDR2 YFSETQ.

This sequence joins TRBV7-2 and TRBJ2-3, with 8 bases aligning to TRBD2. The CDR3 consists of 18 residues. In germline, CDR1 is SGHTA, CDR2 FQGNSA. The junction had 15 bases not matched to a gene; V was cut back by 3 bases and J by 4 bases. The CDR3 sequence: CASSFPRGAGENSDTQYF. The CDR3 nucleotides are TGTGCCAGCAGCTTTCCGAGAGGAGCGGGAGAGAATTCAGATACGCAGTATTTT.

Only one count was recorded for this clone. The rearrangement joins TRBV28 to TRBJ2-1, with no clear D. Trimming took 6 bases from V and 4 from J, leaving 13 bases between them. The germline CDR1 and CDR2 sequences are MDHEN and SYDVKM. The CDR3 spans 14 residues. The CDR3 DNA follows: TGTGCCAGCAGCCTCGTCGACGAGTACAATGAGCAGTTCTTC. Translated, it gives CASSLVDEYNEQFF.

CDR3 sequence: CASSISGRSYNEQFF. The CDR3 region has the DNA TGTGCCAGCAGCATTAGCGGGAGGTCCTACAATGAGCAGTTCTTC. The chain recombines TRBV9 with TRBJ2-1, with TRBD2 matching over 10 bases. V was pared by 4 bases and J by 1 base, with 2 bases of the junction left unmatched. The CDR3 loop spans 15 amino acids. Germline V lookup: CDR1 SGDLS, CDR2 YYNGEE.

The genes are TRBV2 and TRBJ2-7; D is tentatively TRBD1 or TRBD2 (5 bases each). CDR3 length: 16 amino acids. The V gene's germline CDR1 is SNHLY and CDR2 FYNNEI. V was cut by 0 bases and J by 0 bases, with 12 bases left in between. CDR3 sequence: CASSEAGTDYSYEQYF. The CDR3 region has the DNA TGTGCCAGCAGTGAAGCGGGGACGGATTACTCCTACGAGCAGTACTTC.

Details on this clone: The same CDR3 can be traced to other DNA sequences in this sample. V gene TRBV27 combines with J gene TRBJ1-5, with TRBD1 as a possible D gene (6 bases). Trimming left V 3 bases short and J 1 base short, with 7 bases between. Germline lookup yields CDR1 MNHEY and CDR2 SMNVEV (reference sequence). This CDR3 comprises 14 residues. The CDR3 protein is CASSFTGSNQPQHF. The CDR3 DNA follows: TGTGCCAGCAGTTTTACAGGGAGCAATCAGCCCCAGCATTTT.

The rearrangement joins TRBV4-1 to TRBJ2-7; weak D call: TRBD1 (5 bases). The CDR3 is 15 amino acids. From germline, CDR1 is MGHRA and CDR2 YSYEKL. V lost 1 base to trimming and J lost 0 bases, with 10 bases between them. CDR3 sequence: CASSQVTVSSYEQYF. The CDR3 DNA reads TGCGCCAGCAGCCAAGTGACAGTGAGCTCCTACGAGCAGTACTTC.

The rearrangement joins TRBV6-5 to TRBJ1-2, with D possibly TRBD1 on 6 matching bases. V lost 7 bases and J lost 2, with 17 bases in between. CDR3 length: 15 residues. Germline CDR1 and CDR2: MNHEY and SVGAGI. This CDR3 reads CASNGYTGNNYGYTF. CDR3 nucleotides: TGTGCCAGCAACGGGTACACAGGGAACAACTATGGCTACACCTTC.

V is TRBV10-2 and J is TRBJ1-3; no definite D call. This CDR3 has 16 amino acids. Germline CDR1 and CDR2: WSHSY and SAAADI. Trimming stripped 4 bases from V and 1 base from J, with 14 bases between. CDR3 bases: TGCGCCAGCAGTGGTATGGACGGATCATCTGGAAACACCATATATTTT. Encoded protein: CASSGMDGSSGNTIYF.

The V and J genes are TRBV19 and TRBJ1-1; D gene unclear. The CDR3 is 14 amino acids. Trimming removed 4 bases from V and 3 bases from J, with 12 bases in between. CDR1 and CDR2 (germline): LNHDA, SQIVND (reference sequence). The CDR3 is CASSTTRRYTEAFF. The CDR3 nucleotides are TGTGCCAGTAGTACCACCCGGCGGTACACTGAAGCTTTCTTT.

The chain uses TRBV27 and TRBJ1-5; 8 bases line up with TRBD1. In germline, CDR1 is MNHEY, CDR2 SMNVEV (reference sequence). The CDR3 consists of 14 residues. The trim removed 5 bases at V and 4 bases at J, leaving 4 bases unmatched. DNA of the CDR3: TGTGCCAGCAGTCCCTGGACAGGGAATCAGCCCCAGCATTTT. Its translation is CASSPWTGNQPQHF.

J is TRBJ1-5 and V is TRBV19; 7 bases agree with TRBD1. Germline V gives CDR1 LNHDA, CDR2 SQIVND (reference sequence). Unmatched junction bases numbered 23, after V lost 6 bases and J lost 6 bases. The CDR3 covers 19 residues. The CDR3 bases are TGTGCCAGTAGCAGCCCCTGGACAGGCCAAATGGGGAATTTTCAGCCCCAGCATTTT. It translates to CASSSPWTGQMGNFQPQHF.

The chain combines TRBV5-1 with TRBJ1-5; 10 nucleotides match TRBD1. This CDR3 is built from 19 residues. CDR1 is SGHRS and CDR2 is YFSETQ in the germline V gene. V lost 0 bases and J lost 0; bases outside the gene matches: 9. CDR3 region: CASSLGTGGRDDSNQPQHF. In DNA form, the CDR3 reads TGCGCCAGCAGCTTGGGGACAGGGGGTCGCGATGATAGCAATCAGCCCCAGCATTTT.

The CDR3 here is CASSEGRGPLREQYF. The CDR3 DNA reads TGTGCCAGCAGTGAGGGGCGGGGGCCGCTACGGGAGCAGTACTTC. The rearrangement joins TRBV25-1 to TRBJ2-7; TRBD2 is a possible D gene (7 bases). This CDR3 spans 15 amino acids. V dropped 3 bases and J dropped 7 bases, with 19 bases sitting between them. CDR1 is MGHDK and CDR2 is SYGVNS in the germline V gene.

The chain employs TRBV10-3 and TRBJ2-5, with D possibly being TRBD2 (6 bases). The CDR3 loop spans 13 amino acids. Germline V gene sequence: CDR1 ENHRY, CDR2 SYGVKD. Trimming pared 4 bases from V and 2 bases from J, leaving 8 bases between. The CDR3 bases are TGTGCCATCAGTGCGACTAGTCAAGAGACCCAGTACTTC. It specifies CAISATSQETQYF.